Below are 5 T cell receptor beta chains sequenced from a single sample in a study of post-analysis software for immune sequencing data (dated by TCRdb to between 2014 and 2017). Findings and caveats that apply to the study as a whole: Patients showed significantly higher frequencies than controls for several TRBV segments, among them TRBV5-6, TRBV5-1 and TRBV20-1.

Library prep was done by PCR. Sequenced on an Illumina HiSeq 2500. To reduce PCR and sequencing biases, unique molecular identifiers were built into the TCR beta cDNA libraries. TCRdb redid the processing of the public reads, applying fastp at Q25 and MiXCR, and retained in-frame beta chains. Rows matching on CDR3 protein sequence are summarized as one entry with the most common DNA and genes. A total of roughly 580,000 distinct CDR3 sequences appear in this sample, roughly 46% of them only once. The ten largest clonotypes hold more than 1.5% of the sample. These receptors' antigens are unknown. Sequencing used blood. These TCRs come from a girl aged 5-17 years with multiple sclerosis.

This chain uses TRBV12-3 or TRBV12-4 with TRBJ2-6, with a weak D call TRBD2 (6 bases). V was trimmed by 4 bases and J by 2 bases, leaving 15 bases between them. CDR3 length equals 17 residues. The CDR3 loop reads CASSSRDSSPGANVLTF. CDR3 nucleotides: TGTGCCAGCAGTTCGAGGGACTCAAGCCCTGGGGCCAACGTCCTGACTTTC.

This clonotype has more than one count but fewer than ten. CDR3 sequence reads: CASSWGGTDYNEQFF. The CDR3 DNA reads as TGTGCCAGCAGCTGGGGGGGGACAGACTACAATGAGCAGTTCTTC. The chain couples TRBV7-2 to TRBJ2-1; D may be TRBD1 or TRBD2 (7 bases each). Trimming removed 4 bases from V and 3 bases from J, with 13 bases in between. This CDR3 has 15 residues. From germline, CDR1 is SGHTA and CDR2 FQGNSA. The full variable domain, rest sourced from reference TRBV7-2 and TRBJ2-1, is GAGVSQSPSNKVTEKGKDVELRCDPISGHTALYWYRQSLGQGLEFLIYFQGNSAPDKSGLPSDRFSAERTGGSVSTLTIQRTQQEDSAVYLCASSWGGTDYNEQFFGPGTRLTVL.

The chain uses TRBV11-1 and TRBJ2-3; 12 bases are shared with TRBD1. The CDR3 is 16 amino acids. Per the germline V gene, CDR1 is SGHAT and CDR2 is FQDESV (reference sequence). Losses at the gene ends were 5 bases for V and 5 bases for J; bases not matched to a gene: 8. Written as DNA, the CDR3 is TGTGCCAGCAGCCCCAGGGACAGGGGGCAGGAAGATACGCAGTATTTT. It translates to CASSPRDRGQEDTQYF.

This clonotype turned up a few times. The V gene is TRBV10-3, the J gene TRBJ2-5; TRBD1 agrees at 9 bases. CDR1 is ENHRY, CDR2 SYGVKD, per germline. The CDR3 length is 14 residues. Losses at the gene ends were 3 bases for V and 5 bases for J; bases not matched to a gene: 4. This chain's CDR3 is CAISERQGVETQYF. In DNA form, the CDR3 reads TGTGCCATCAGTGAAAGACAGGGGGTTGAGACCCAGTACTTC.

J is TRBJ2-1 and V is TRBV28, with a possible D match to TRBD2 (5 bases). Germline CDR1 and CDR2: MDHEN and SYDVKM. V lost 6 bases and J 4 bases, leaving 19 bases between the germline ends. The CDR3 length is 16 residues. The CDR3 spells CASSPWWESIYNEQFF. The CDR3, as DNA: TGTGCCAGCAGCCCCTGGTGGGAGTCGATTTACAATGAGCAGTTCTTC. Together with reference TRBV28 and TRBJ2-1, the CDR3 gives the full variable domain: DVKVTQSSRYLVKRTGEKVFLECVQDMDHENMFWYRQDPGLGLRLIYFSYDVKMKEKGDIPEGYSVSREKKERFSLILESASTNQTSMYLCASSPWWESIYNEQFFGPGTRLTVL.